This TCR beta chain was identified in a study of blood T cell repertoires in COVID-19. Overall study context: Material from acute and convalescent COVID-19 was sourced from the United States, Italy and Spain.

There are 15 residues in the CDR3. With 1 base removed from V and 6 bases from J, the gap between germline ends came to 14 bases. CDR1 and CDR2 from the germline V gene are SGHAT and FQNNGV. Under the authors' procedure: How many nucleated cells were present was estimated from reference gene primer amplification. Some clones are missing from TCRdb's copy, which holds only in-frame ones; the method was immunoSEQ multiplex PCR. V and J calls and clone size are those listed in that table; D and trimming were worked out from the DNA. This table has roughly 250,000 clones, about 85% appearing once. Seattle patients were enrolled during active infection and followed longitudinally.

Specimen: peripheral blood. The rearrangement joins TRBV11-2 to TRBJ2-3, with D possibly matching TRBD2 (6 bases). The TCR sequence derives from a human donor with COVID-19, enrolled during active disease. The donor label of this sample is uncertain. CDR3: CASSLAGRGLDTQYF. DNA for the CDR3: TGTGCCAGCAGCTTAGCCGGGCGGGGATTGGATACGCAGTATTTT. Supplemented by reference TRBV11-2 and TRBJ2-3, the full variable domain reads EAGVAQSPRYKIIEKRQSVAFWCNPISGHATLYWYQQILGQGPKLLIQFQNNGVVDDSQLPKDRFSAERLKGVDSTLKIQPAKLEDSAVYLCASSLAGRGLDTQYFGPGTRLTVL.